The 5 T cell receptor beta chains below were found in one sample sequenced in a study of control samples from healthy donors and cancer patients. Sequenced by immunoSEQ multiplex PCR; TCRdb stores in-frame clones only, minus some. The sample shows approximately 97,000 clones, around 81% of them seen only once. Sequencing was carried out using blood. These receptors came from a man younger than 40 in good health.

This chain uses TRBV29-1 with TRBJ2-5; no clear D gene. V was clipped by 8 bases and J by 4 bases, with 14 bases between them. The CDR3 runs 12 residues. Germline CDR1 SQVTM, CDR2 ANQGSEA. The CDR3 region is CSPRLGAETQYF. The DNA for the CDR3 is TGCAGCCCCCGCTTGGGCGCAGAGACCCAGTACTTC. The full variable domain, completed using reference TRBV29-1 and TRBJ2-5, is SAVISQKPSRDICQRGTSLTIQCQVDSQVTMMFWYRQQPGQSLTLIATANQGSEATYESGFVIDKFPISRPNLTFSTLTVSNMSPEDSSIYLCSPRLGAETQYFGPGTRLLVL.

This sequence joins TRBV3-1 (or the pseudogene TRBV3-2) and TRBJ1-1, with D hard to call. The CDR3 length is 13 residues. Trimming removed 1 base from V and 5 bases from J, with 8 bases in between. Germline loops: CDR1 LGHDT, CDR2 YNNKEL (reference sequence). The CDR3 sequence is CASSQAAPTEAFF. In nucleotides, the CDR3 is TGTGCCAGCAGCCAAGCTGCACCTACTGAAGCTTTCTTT.

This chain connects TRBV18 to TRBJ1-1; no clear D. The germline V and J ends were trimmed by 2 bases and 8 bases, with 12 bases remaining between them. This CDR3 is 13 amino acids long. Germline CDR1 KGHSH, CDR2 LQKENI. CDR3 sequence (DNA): TGTGCCAGCTCACCATCGGGTAGGGTCGAAGCTTTCTTT. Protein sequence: CASSPSGRVEAFF.

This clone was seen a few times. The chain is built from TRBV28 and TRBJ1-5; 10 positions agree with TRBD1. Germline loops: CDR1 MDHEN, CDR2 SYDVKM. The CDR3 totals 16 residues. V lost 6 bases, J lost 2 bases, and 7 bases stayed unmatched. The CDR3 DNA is TGTGCCAGCAGCCGACAGGGGGCAGGGGGCAATCAGCCCCAGCATTTT. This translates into CASSRQGAGGNQPQHF.

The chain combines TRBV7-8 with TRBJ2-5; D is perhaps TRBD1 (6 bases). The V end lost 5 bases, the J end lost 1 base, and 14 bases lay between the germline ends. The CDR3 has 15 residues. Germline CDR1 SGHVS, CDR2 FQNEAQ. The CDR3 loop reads CASSPGDFGQETQYF. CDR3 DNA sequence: TGTGCCAGCAGCCCAGGGGATTTCGGCCAAGAGACCCAGTACTTC.